The clone carrying this T cell receptor (beta chain) showed up just a few times. Looked up from germline, CDR1 is MNHNY and CDR2 is SVGAGI (reference sequence). This CDR3 region has 11 residues. Trimming stripped 11 bases from V and 4 bases from J, with 6 bases between. This specimen comes from a study of blood T cells in healthy people across ages. A J-beta primer mix and a sample-barcoded 5' primer were used in a second PCR of about 7 to 12 cycles. TCRdb called the 5' RACE reads again in MiXCR, with one record for every CDR3 protein. In the table there are hundreds of thousands of distinct CDR3 sequences, 44% of which are singletons.

Sequencing was carried out using blood. The sequence was obtained from a man in his sixties in good health. The gene calls are TRBV6-6 and TRBJ2-6; D gene uncertain. CDR3 in DNA: TGTGCCGCTACAGGGGCCAACGTCCTGACTTTC. It encodes CAATGANVLTF.